Below, 4 T cell receptor beta chains from the same sample are listed, as sequenced in a study of cytomegalovirus exposure and HLA in healthy donors. The PCR ran on 60 Vbeta and 13 Jbeta primers. The method was immunoSEQ multiplex PCR; TCRdb's version includes in-frame clones alone and lacks a portion of them. The sample holds some 150,000 clones, more than 80% seen once. Sequencing used PBMCs. These receptor sequences come from a woman in her forties or fifties in good health and CMV-seronegative.

The chain has TRBV9 and TRBJ1-1; the match to TRBD1 covers 7 bases. The junction had 3 bases not matched to a gene; V was cut back by 4 bases and J by 0 bases. CDR3 length equals 14 residues. Germline V lookup: CDR1 SGDLS, CDR2 YYNGEE. CDR3 region: CASSPTGVNTEAFF. The CDR3 nucleotides read TGTGCCAGCAGCCCAACAGGGGTGAACACTGAAGCTTTCTTT. Looking up the rest from reference TRBV9 and TRBJ1-1 gives the full variable domain: DSGVTQTPKHLITATGQRVTLRCSPRSGDLSVYWYQQSLDQGLQFLIQYYNGEERAKGNILERFSAQQFPDLHSELNLSSLELGDSALYFCASSPTGVNTEAFFGQGTRLTVV.

The gene calls are TRBV7-2 and TRBJ1-3; weak D call: TRBD1 (5 bases). V was pared by 2 bases and J by 2 bases, with 16 bases between. The CDR3 length is 17 residues. Germline values: CDR1 SGHTA, CDR2 FQGNSA. The DNA for the CDR3 is TGTGCCAGCAGCTTATTACCCCAGGGTACTACTGGAAACACCATATATTTT. Encoded protein: CASSLLPQGTTGNTIYF. Combining the CDR3 with reference TRBV7-2 and TRBJ1-3 gives the whole variable domain GAGVSQSPSNKVTEKGKDVELRCDPISGHTALYWYRQSLGQGLEFLIYFQGNSAPDKSGLPSDRFSAERTGGSVSTLTIQRTQQEDSAVYLCASSLLPQGTTGNTIYFGEGSWLTVV.

The chain links TRBV5-4 to TRBJ2-7; 12 nucleotides agree with TRBD2. This CDR3 is built from 16 residues. Germline V gene data show CDR1 as SGHNT and CDR2 as YYREEE (reference sequence). J lost 7 bases, V lost 2 bases, and 10 bases had no gene match. The CDR3: CASSLGGLAGIGEQYF. CDR3 sequence (DNA): TGTGCCAGCAGCTTAGGGGGACTAGCGGGCATAGGGGAGCAGTACTTC.

With respect to this clone: Mismatch with germline at one junction end may stem from a read error. The genes are TRBV7-9 and TRBJ2-5, with 10 nucleotides matching TRBD2. CDR1 is SEHNR, CDR2 FQNEAQ, per germline (reference sequence). This CDR3 region has 15 residues. The DNA of the CDR3 is TGTTCCAGCAGCCGTGGGGCTAGCGGGAGTGAGACCCAGTACTTC. Its protein product is CSSSRGASGSETQYF. Variable domain in full (rest from reference TRBV7-9 and TRBJ2-5): DTGVSQNPRHKITKRGQNVTFRCDPISEHNRLYWYRQTLGQGPEFLTYFQNEAQLEKSRLLSDRFSAERPKGSFSTLEIQRTEQGDSAMYLCSSSRGASGSETQYFGPGTRLLVL.